This TCR beta chain came from a study of blood T cell repertoires in COVID-19. In the study overall: There were acute and convalescent COVID-19 samples, and they came from the United States, Italy and Spain. T cells, B-cell-depleted T cells, or PBMCs supplied cDNA or gDNA.

In the study's own analysis: Estimation of nucleated cell counts relied on the amplification of reference gene primers. TCRdb's copy holds only in-frame clones and misses some; the assay was immunoSEQ multiplex PCR. Clonal size and the V and J genes are those of that table, whereas D and trimming came from the DNA. This table holds roughly 230,000 clones, 80% to 90% found once. Trimming removed 2 bases at V and 4 bases at J, with 15 bases between. The CDR3 has 16 residues. Germline values: CDR1 MNHEY, CDR2 SVGAGI. It was during active infection that Seattle patients were enrolled and then longitudinally followed.

The material sequenced was peripheral blood. The receptor comes from a woman at least 80 years old with COVID-19, enrolled during active disease. The V and J genes are TRBV6-5 and TRBJ1-5, with D unclear. The CDR3, as DNA: TGTGCCAGCAGTTACGGAGGCCGGGCGAAGAATCAGCCCCAGCATTTT. Amino acid sequence: CASSYGGRAKNQPQHF.